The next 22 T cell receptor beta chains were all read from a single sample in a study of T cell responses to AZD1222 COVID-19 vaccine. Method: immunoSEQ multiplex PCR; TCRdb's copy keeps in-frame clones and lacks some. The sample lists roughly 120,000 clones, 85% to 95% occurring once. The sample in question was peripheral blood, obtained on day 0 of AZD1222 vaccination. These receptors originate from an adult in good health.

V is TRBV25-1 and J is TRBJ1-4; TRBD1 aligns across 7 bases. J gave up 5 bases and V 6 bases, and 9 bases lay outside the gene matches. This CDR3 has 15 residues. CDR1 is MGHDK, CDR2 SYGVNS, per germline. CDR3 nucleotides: TGTGCCAGCAGCCCCAGGGGGGGATTAAATGAAAAACTGTTTTTT. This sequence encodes CASSPRGGLNEKLFF.

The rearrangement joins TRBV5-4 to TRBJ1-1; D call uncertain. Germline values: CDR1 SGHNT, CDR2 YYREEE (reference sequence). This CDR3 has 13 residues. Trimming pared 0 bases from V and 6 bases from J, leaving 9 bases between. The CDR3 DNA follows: TGTGCCAGCAGCTTGGCCTCTAGTCCTGAAGCTTTCTTT. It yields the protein CASSLASSPEAFF.

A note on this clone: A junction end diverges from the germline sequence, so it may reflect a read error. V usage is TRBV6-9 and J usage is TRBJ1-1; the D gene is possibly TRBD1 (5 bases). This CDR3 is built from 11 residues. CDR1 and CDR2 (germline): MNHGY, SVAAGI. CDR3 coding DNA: TGTGCCCGCAGGGTCGGCACTGAAGCTTTCTTT. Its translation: CARRVGTEAFF.

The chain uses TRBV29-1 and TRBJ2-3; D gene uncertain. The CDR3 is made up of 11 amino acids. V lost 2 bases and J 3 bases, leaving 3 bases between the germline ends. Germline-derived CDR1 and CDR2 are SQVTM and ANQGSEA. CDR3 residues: CSVELTDTQYF. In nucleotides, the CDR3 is TGCAGCGTTGAACTAACAGATACGCAGTATTTT.

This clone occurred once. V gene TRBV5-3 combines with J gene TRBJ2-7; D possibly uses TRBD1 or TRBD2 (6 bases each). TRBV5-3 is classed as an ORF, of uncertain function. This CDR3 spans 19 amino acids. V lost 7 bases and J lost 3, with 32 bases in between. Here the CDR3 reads CARFPRDSPRRDTFYEQYF. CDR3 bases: TGTGCCAGATTCCCCCGGGACTCACCGCGGCGGGACACCTTCTACGAGCAGTACTTC.

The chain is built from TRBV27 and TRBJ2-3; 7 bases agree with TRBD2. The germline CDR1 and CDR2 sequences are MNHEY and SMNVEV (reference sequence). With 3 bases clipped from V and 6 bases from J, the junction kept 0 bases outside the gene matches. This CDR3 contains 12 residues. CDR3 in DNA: TGTGCCAGCAGTTTCGGGGGGGATACGCAGTATTTT. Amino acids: CASSFGGDTQYF.

The CDR3 reads CASSEYSGAGGSPLHF. CDR3 in DNA: TGTGCCAGCAGTGAATATTCGGGCGCCGGAGGTTCACCCCTCCACTTT. V usage is TRBV25-1 and J usage is TRBJ1-6; no firm D call. CDR1 and CDR2 from the germline V gene are MGHDK and SYGVNS. V dropped 0 bases and J dropped 9 bases, with 15 bases sitting between them. CDR3 size: 16 residues. The variable domain in full, completed from reference TRBV25-1 and TRBJ1-6, reads EADIYQTPRYLVIGTGKKITLECSQTMGHDKMYWYQQDPGMELHLIHYSYGVNSTEKGDLSSESTVSRIRTEHFPLTLESARPSHTSQYLCASSEYSGAGGSPLHFGNGTRLTVT.

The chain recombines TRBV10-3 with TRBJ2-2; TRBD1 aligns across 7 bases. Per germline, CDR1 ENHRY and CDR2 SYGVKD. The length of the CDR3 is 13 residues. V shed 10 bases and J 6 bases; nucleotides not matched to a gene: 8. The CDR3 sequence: CATGTGTAGELFF. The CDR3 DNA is TGTGCCACGGGGACCGGGACAGCCGGGGAGCTGTTTTTT.

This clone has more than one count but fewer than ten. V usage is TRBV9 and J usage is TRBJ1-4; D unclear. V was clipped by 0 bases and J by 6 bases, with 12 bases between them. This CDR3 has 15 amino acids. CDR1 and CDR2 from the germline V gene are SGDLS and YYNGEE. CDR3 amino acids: CASSVGSRGDEKLFF. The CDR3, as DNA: TGTGCCAGCAGCGTAGGGTCCCGGGGAGATGAAAAACTGTTTTTT.

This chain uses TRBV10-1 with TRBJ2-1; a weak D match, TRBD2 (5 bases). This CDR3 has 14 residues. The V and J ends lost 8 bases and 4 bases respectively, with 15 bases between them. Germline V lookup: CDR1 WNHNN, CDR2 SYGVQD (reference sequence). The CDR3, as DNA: TGCGCCAGCCAGCGGCCGGGAATTTACAATGAGCAGTTCTTC. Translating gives CASQRPGIYNEQFF.

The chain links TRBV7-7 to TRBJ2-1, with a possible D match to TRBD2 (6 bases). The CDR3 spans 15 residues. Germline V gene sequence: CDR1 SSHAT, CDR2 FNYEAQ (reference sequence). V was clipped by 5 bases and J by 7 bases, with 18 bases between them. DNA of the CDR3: TGTGCCAGCAGCCCTCAGCGGGTAGGGACTAATGAGCAGTTCTTC. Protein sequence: CASSPQRVGTNEQFF.

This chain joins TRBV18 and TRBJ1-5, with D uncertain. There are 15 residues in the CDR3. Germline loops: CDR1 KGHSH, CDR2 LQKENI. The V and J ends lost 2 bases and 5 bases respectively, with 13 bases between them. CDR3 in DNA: TGTGCCAGCTCACCAGACGGAGCACTTTATCAGCCCCAGCATTTT. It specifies CASSPDGALYQPQHF.

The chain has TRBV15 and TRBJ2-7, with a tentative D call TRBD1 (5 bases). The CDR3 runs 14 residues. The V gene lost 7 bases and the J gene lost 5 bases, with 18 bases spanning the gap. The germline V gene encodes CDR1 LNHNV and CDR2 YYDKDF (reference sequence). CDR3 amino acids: CATKGAPPGDEQYF. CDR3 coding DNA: TGTGCCACCAAAGGGGCACCACCTGGGGACGAGCAGTACTTC.

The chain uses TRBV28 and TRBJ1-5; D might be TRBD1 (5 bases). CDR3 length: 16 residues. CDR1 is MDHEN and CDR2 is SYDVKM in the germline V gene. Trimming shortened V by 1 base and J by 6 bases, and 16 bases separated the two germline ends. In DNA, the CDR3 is TGTGCCAGCAGTTTATCCGGGGGAGCTGGAAGTCAGCCCCAGCATTTT. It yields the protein CASSLSGGAGSQPQHF.

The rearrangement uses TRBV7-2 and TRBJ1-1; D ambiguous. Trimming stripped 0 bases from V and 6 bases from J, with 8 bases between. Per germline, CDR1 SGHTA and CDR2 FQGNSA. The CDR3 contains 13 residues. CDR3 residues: CASSLARSAEAFF. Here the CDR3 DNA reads TGTGCCAGCAGCTTAGCAAGGAGCGCTGAAGCTTTCTTT.

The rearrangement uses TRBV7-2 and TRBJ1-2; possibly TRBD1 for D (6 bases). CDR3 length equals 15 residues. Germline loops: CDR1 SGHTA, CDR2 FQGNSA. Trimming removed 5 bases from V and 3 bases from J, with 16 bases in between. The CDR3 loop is CASSLGQPDYYGYTF. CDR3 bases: TGTGCCAGCAGCCTAGGACAGCCGGATTACTATGGCTACACCTTC.

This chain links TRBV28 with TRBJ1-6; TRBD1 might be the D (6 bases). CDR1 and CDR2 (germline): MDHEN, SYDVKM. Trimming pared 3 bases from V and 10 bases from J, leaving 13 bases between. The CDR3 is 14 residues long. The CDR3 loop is CASSLSRGYSPLHF. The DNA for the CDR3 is TGTGCCAGCAGTTTGTCAAGGGGGTACTCACCCCTCCACTTT.

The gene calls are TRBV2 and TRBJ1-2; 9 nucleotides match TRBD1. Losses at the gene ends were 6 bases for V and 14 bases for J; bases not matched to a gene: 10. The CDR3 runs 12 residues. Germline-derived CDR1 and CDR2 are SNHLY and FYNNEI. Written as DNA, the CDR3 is TGTGCCAGCAGCGAGGGACAGGGTTGGGAAACCTTC. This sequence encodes CASSEGQGWETF.

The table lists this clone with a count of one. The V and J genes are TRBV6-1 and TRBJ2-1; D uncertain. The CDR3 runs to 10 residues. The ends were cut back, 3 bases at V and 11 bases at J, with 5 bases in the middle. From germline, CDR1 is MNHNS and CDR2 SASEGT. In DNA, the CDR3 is TGTGCCAGCAGTGAGGGGAAGCAGTTCTTC. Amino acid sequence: CASSEGKQFF.

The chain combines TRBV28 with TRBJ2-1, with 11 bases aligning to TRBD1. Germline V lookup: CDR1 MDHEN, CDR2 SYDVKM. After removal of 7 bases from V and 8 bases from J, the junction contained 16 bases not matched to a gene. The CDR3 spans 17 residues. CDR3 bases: TGTGCCAGCAACCAACGATTCGGGACAGGGGGTCGGGATGAGCAGTTCTTC. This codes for CASNQRFGTGGRDEQFF. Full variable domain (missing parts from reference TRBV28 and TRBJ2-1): DVKVTQSSRYLVKRTGEKVFLECVQDMDHENMFWYRQDPGLGLRLIYFSYDVKMKEKGDIPEGYSVSREKKERFSLILESASTNQTSMYLCASNQRFGTGGRDEQFFGPGTRLTVL.

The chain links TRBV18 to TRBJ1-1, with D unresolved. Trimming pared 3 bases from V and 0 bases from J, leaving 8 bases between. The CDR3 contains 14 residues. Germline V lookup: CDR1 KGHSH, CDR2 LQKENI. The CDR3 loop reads CASSPPGMNTEAFF. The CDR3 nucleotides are TGTGCCAGCTCACCCCCTGGGATGAACACTGAAGCTTTCTTT. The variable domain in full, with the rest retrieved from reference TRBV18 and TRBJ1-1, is NAGVMQNPRHLVRRRGQEARLRCSPMKGHSHVYWYRQLPEEGLKFMVYLQKENIIDESGMPKERFSAEFPKEGPSILRIQQVVRGDSAAYFCASSPPGMNTEAFFGQGTRLTVV.

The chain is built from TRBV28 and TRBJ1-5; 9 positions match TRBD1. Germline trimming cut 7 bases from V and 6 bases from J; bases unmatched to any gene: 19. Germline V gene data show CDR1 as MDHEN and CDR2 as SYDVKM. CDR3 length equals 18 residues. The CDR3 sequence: CASTDPTPGQGLSQPQHF. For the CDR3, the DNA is TGTGCCAGCACCGACCCTACCCCGGGACAGGGATTGTCTCAGCCCCAGCATTTT.